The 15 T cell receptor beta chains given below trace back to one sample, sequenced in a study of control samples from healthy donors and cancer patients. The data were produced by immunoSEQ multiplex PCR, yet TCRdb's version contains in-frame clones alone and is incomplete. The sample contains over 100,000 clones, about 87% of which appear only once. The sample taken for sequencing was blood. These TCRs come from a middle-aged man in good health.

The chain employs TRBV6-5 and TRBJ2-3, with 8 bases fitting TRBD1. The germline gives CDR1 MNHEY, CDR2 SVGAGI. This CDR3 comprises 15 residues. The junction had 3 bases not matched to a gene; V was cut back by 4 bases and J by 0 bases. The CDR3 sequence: CASSLDRASTDTQYF. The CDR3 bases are TGTGCCAGCAGTTTGGACAGGGCTAGCACAGATACGCAGTATTTT.

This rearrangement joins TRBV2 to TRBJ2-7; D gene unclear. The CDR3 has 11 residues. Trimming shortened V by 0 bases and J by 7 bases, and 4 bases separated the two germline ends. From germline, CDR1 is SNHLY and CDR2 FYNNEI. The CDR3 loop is CASSEAGEQYF. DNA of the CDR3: TGTGCCAGCAGTGAAGCGGGGGAGCAGTACTTC.

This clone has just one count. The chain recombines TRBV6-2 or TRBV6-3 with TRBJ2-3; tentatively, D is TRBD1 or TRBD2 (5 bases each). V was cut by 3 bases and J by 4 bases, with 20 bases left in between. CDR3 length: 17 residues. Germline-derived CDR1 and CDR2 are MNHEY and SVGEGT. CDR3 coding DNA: TGTGCCAGCAGTTATGAGCCGGGCGTCCTGGGGGCAGATACGCAGTATTTT. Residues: CASSYEPGVLGADTQYF.

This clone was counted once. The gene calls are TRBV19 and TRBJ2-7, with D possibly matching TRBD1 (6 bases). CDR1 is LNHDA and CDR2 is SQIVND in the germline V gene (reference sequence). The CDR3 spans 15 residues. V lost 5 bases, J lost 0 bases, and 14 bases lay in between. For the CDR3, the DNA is TGTGCCAGTAGTTCCTCTCACAGGGCCTCCTACGAGCAGTACTTC. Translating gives CASSSSHRASYEQYF.

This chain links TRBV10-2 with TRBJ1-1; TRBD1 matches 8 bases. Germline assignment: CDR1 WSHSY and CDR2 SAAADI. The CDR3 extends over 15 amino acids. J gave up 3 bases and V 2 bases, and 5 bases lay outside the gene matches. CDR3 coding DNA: TGCGCCAGCAGTGAGACGACAGGGGCCTACACTGAAGCTTTCTTT. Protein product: CASSETTGAYTEAFF.

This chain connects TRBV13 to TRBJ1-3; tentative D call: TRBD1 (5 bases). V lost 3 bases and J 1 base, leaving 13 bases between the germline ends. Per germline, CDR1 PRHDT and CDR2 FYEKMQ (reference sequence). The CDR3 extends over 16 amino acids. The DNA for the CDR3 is TGTGCCAGCAGCTTGGAGGGGCCCCGGTCTGGAAACACCATATATTTT. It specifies CASSLEGPRSGNTIYF.

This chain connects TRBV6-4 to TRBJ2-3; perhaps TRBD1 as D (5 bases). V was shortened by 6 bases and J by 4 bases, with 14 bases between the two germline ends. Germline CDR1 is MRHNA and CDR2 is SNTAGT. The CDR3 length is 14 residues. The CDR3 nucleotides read TGTGCCAGCAGCGTTCTAGGGGCTTCAGATACGCAGTATTTT. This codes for CASSVLGASDTQYF.

The CDR3 DNA sequence: TGCGCCAGCAGCTTGGAGGCAGGGACGAGTGAAAAACTGTTTTTT. Protein sequence: CASSLEAGTSEKLFF. The chain couples TRBV5-1 to TRBJ1-4, with a weak D call TRBD1 (5 bases). The CDR3 contains 15 residues. The germline V gene has CDR1 SGHRS and CDR2 YFSETQ. V lost 0 bases to trimming and J lost 7 bases, with 13 bases between them.

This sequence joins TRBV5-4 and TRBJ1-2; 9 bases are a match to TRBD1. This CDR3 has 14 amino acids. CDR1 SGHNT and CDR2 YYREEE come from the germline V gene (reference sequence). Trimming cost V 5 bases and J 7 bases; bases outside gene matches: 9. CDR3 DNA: TGTGCCAGCAGAATGGGACAGGGCGCCAGTGGCTACACCTTC. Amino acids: CASRMGQGASGYTF.

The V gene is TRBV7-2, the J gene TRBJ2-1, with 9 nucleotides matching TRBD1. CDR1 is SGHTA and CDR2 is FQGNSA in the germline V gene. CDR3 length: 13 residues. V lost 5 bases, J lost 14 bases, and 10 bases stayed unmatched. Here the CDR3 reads CASSPGQGPWKFF. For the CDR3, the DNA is TGTGCCAGCAGCCCCGGACAGGGGCCGTGGAAGTTCTTC. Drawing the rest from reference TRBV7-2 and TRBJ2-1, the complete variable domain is GAGVSQSPSNKVTEKGKDVELRCDPISGHTALYWYRQSLGQGLEFLIYFQGNSAPDKSGLPSDRFSAERTGGSVSTLTIQRTQQEDSAVYLCASSPGQGPWKFFGPGTRLTVL.

CDR3 DNA sequence: TGTGCCAGCAGCCTTTCGACGGGGGCCCTCAGGGATGAGCAGTTCTTC. Protein product: CASSLSTGALRDEQFF. The gene calls are TRBV3-1 (or the pseudogene TRBV3-2) and TRBJ2-1; D could derive from TRBD1 or TRBD2 (6 bases each). The ends were cut back, 4 bases at V and 8 bases at J, with 21 bases in the middle. The germline CDR1 and CDR2 sequences are LGHDT and YNNKEL (reference sequence). This CDR3 is 16 amino acids long.

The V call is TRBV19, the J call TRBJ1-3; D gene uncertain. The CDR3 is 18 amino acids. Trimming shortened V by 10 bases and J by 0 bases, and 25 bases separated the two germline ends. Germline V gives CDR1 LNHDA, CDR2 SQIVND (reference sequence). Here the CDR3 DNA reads TGTGCCACATCCGACCCCCTCCGCCGGGAGAGCTCTGGAAACACCATATATTTT. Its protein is CATSDPLRRESSGNTIYF.

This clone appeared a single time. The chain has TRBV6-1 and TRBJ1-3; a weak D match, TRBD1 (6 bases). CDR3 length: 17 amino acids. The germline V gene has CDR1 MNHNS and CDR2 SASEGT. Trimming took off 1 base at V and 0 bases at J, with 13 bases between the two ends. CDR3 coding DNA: TGTGCCAGCAGTGAAGGGCAGGGGCCCTACTCTGGAAACACCATATATTTT. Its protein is CASSEGQGPYSGNTIYF.

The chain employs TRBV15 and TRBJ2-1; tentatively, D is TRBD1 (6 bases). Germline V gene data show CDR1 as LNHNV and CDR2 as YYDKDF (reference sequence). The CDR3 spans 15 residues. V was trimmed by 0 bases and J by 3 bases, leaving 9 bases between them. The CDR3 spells CATSRDPGDYNEQFF. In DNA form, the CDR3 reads TGTGCCACCAGCAGAGATCCAGGGGACTACAATGAGCAGTTCTTC.

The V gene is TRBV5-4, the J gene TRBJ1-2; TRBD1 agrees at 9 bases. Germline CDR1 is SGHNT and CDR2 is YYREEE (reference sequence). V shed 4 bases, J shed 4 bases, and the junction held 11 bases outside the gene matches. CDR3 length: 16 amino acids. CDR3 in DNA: TGTGCCAGCAGCCCCTTAATAGGGACAGGGATCTATGGCTACACCTTC. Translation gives CASSPLIGTGIYGYTF. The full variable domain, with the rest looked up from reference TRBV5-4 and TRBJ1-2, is ETGVTQSPTHLIKTRGQQVTLRCSSQSGHNTVSWYQQALGQGPQFIFQYYREEENGRGNFPPRFSGLQFPNYSSELNVNALELDDSALYLCASSPLIGTGIYGYTFGSGTRLTVV.